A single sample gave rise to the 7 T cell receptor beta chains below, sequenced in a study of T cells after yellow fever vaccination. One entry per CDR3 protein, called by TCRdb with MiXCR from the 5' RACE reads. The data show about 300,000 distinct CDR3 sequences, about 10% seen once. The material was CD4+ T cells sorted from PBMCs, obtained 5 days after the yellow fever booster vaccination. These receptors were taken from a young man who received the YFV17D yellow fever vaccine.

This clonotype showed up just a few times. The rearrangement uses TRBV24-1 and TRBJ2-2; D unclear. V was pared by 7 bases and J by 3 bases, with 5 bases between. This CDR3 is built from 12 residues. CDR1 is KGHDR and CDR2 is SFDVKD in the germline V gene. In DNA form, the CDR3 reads TGTGCCACCAGGAGTGACACCGGGGAGCTGTTTTTT. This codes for CATRSDTGELFF.

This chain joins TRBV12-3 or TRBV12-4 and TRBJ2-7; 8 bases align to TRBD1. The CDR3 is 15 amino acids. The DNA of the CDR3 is TGTGCCAGCAGTCCGACAGGGGACGCCTCCCACGAGCAGTACGTC. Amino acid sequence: CASSPTGDASHEQYV.

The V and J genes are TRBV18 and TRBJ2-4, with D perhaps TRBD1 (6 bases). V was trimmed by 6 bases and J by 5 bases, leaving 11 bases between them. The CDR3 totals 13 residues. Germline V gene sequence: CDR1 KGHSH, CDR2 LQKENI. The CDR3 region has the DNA TGTGCCAGCTCCCCGGGACATCAAAACATTCAGTACTTC. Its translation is CASSPGHQNIQYF. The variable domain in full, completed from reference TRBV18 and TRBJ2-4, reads NAGVMQNPRHLVRRRGQEARLRCSPMKGHSHVYWYRQLPEEGLKFMVYLQKENIIDESGMPKERFSAEFPKEGPSILRIQQVVRGDSAAYFCASSPGHQNIQYFGAGTRLSVL.

The CDR3 here is CASSLGPLVNEKLFF. CDR3 sequence (DNA): TGTGCCAGCAGTTTAGGACCATTGGTTAACGAAAAACTGTTTTTT. The V and J genes are TRBV12-3 or TRBV12-4 and TRBJ1-4; D is uncertain. The CDR3 covers 15 residues. V was clipped by 1 base and J by 8 bases, with 14 bases between them.

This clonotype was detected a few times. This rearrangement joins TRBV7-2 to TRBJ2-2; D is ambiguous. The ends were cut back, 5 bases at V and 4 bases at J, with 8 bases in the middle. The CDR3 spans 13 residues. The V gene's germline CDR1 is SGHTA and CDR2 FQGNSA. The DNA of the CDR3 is TGTGCCAGCAGCCGAGCTTTCACCGGGGAGCTGTTTTTT. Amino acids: CASSRAFTGELFF.

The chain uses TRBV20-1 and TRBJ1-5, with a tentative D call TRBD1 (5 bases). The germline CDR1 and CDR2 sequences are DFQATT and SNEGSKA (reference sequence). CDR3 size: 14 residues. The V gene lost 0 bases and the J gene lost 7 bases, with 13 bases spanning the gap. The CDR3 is CSARDLAGRQPQHF. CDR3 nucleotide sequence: TGCAGTGCTAGAGATTTGGCAGGGAGACAGCCCCAGCATTTT.

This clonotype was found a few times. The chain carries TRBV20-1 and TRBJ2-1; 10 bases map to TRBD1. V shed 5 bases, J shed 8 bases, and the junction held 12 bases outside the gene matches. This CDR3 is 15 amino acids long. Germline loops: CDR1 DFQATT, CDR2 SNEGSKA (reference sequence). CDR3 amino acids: CSAFHPGQGNDEQFF. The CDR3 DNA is TGCAGTGCTTTCCACCCGGGACAGGGGAACGATGAGCAGTTCTTC.